This is a list of T cell receptor beta chains from one sample in a study of blood T cells in healthy people across ages. TCRdb analysed the 5' RACE reads with MiXCR anew, one entry per CDR3 protein. Of approximately 810,000 distinct CDR3 sequences in the sample, 29% were seen once. The sample was blood. The receptors here all came from a woman aged 80 or over in good health. Each CDR3 is given with its conserved first and last residue.

V	J	CDR3
TRBV4-3	TRBJ2-4	CASSQGLAKNIQYF
TRBV6-1	TRBJ2-3	CASIRLAGDTDTQYF
TRBV28	TRBJ2-5	CASTRPGLAGAETQYF
TRBV7-8	TRBJ2-7	CASQLGASFGEQYF
TRBV28	TRBJ2-4	CASSWDTKNIQYF
TRBV30	TRBJ1-2	CAWISWQRSNYGYTF
TRBV7-8	TRBJ1-2	CASSLMRQNYGYTF
TRBV28	TRBJ2-1	CASRTSSTLNEQFF
TRBV2	TRBJ2-3	CASRTDSTDTQYF
TRBV7-9	TRBJ1-1	CASSLGKVVDTEAFF
TRBV18	TRBJ2-3	CASSPIEGRTTDTQYF
TRBV7-2	TRBJ2-3	CASSRPTTGTTSTSTDTQYF
TRBV4-3	TRBJ2-1	CASSHRLAGARNEQFF
TRBV5-8	TRBJ2-5	CASSLHGVEETQYF
TRBV30	TRBJ2-5	CAWSQTSFQETQYF
TRBV28	TRBJ2-5	CASSSPGRGETQYF
TRBV5-6	TRBJ2-3	CASSLPGQGARDTQYF
TRBV12-3/TRBV12-4	TRBJ2-1	CASSLRVPGQTYNEQFF
TRBV7-2	TRBJ1-5	CASSLVDTGPQHF
TRBV6-2/TRBV6-3	TRBJ2-2	CASSYGTVNAGELFF
TRBV7-3	-	CASSIGASGWTYNEQYF
TRBV5-6	TRBJ2-2	CASTFEGVTSGELFF
TRBV12-1	TRBJ2-5	CASSEGLNGETQYF
TRBV10-3	TRBJ2-1	CAISADGGNEQFF
TRBV7-9	TRBJ2-4	CASSNAPEGPNIQYF
TRBV6-6	TRBJ1-2	CASTSGTGANYGYTF
TRBV7-9	TRBJ1-6	CATHGGSSPLHF
TRBV28	TRBJ2-4	CASHHKRAKNIQYF
TRBV10-3	TRBJ1-3	CAISGLDSTGNTIYF
TRBV3-1	TRBJ1-2	CASTTVRGADGYTF
TRBV12-3/TRBV12-4	TRBJ1-6	CASSLMGGGGLSPLHF
TRBV12-3/TRBV12-4	TRBJ1-2	CASSPPAPRRIGYTF
TRBV20-1	TRBJ1-6	CSARPLGGRLDSPLHF
TRBV28	TRBJ2-5	CASSPLFGRGETQYF
TRBV5-1	TRBJ2-1	CASSFVGTGASNEQFF
TRBV4-3	TRBJ2-1	CASSQDGKGLAEFF
TRBV2	TRBJ2-1	CASRTGQYRYNEQFF
TRBV5-1	TRBJ1-1	CASSFQGITEAFF
TRBV5-1	TRBJ2-1	CASSLEASSYNEQFF
TRBV7-2	TRBJ2-5	CASSLVRGTQEAQYF
TRBV6-2/TRBV6-3	TRBJ1-5	CASSRNRGNQPQHF
TRBV5-1	TRBJ1-2	CASSLPWGTGNGYTF
TRBV2	TRBJ2-1	CASSEFKQFF
TRBV29-1	TRBJ2-5	CSVASGGAAQETQYF
TRBV27	TRBJ1-2	CASSRTGVGGYTF
TRBV6-5	TRBJ2-7	CASMTGDEQYF
TRBV18	TRBJ1-5	CASSPRGAGNQPQHF
TRBV7-2	TRBJ1-1	CASSLVAGLANTEAFF
TRBV7-2	TRBJ2-7	CASSLELNYEQYF
TRBV5-1	TRBJ1-4	CASSRTTTNEKLFF
TRBV27	TRBJ1-6	CASSLWYSPLHF
TRBV30	TRBJ1-4	CAWLRGVKLFF
TRBV7-8	TRBJ2-5	CAGSSTLWETQYF
TRBV20-1	TRBJ1-4	CSARARLREKLFF
TRBV11-2	TRBJ1-2	CASSLGGQTPYGYTF
TRBV7-2	TRBJ1-2	CASSPRRDSNYGYTF
TRBV5-1	TRBJ2-5	CASSRAGEETQYF